These T cell receptor beta chains were read from a single sample in a study of cytomegalovirus exposure and HLA in healthy donors. TCRdb's table, derived via immunoSEQ multiplex PCR, lists solely in-frame clones and lacks some. The data show about 200,000 clones, approximately 78% seen once. The sample consisted of PBMCs. Receptors were obtained from a male donor in good health and CMV-seronegative. Both conserved end residues are part of each CDR3. Fields, in order: CDR3 protein, clone size, J gene, V gene. Clone size is not always given. Where it is, it says once, few, many or a class for expanded clones.

CASSRDKTYGYTF | few | TRBJ1-2 | TRBV5-4
CASKGHHKNTEAFF | - | TRBJ1-1 | TRBV5-4
CASSLGQPYTGYNEQFF | - | TRBJ2-1 | TRBV5-4
CAGRGLAGVEDTQYF | - | TRBJ2-3 | TRBV2
CASSLQGLELFF | few | TRBJ2-2 | TRBV19
CASSHNLRAGTGELFF | - | TRBJ2-2 | TRBV11-2
CASRPPNSGANVLTF | - | TRBJ2-6 | TRBV28
CASSTTSGRASRFF | - | TRBJ2-1 | TRBV5-1
CASSSGLAGIREQFF | - | TRBJ2-1 | TRBV2
CASSSGQINSPLHF | - | TRBJ1-6 | TRBV7-6
CASSGRGASTDTQYF | - | TRBJ2-3 | TRBV10-1
CAWSLGARTEAFF | - | TRBJ1-1 | TRBV30
CATSRGRETQYF | once | TRBJ2-5 | TRBV15
CASSARERDSYEQYF | - | TRBJ2-7 | TRBV9